The 16 T cell receptor beta chains given below trace back to one sample, sequenced in a study of T cell repertoires in cytomegalovirus infection (dated by TCRdb to the late 2010s). These receptors are not linked to any known antigen. This specimen's treatment or condition label, interpreted: in vitro stimulation with specific CMV peptide epitopes to enrich CMV-specific T cells. Instrument on record: Illumina HiSeq 1500. The public reads were quality trimmed at Q25 with fastp and then assembled into clones with MiXCR by TCRdb, keeping productive beta chains. Identical CDR3 protein sequences are pooled into one entry, listed with their most common genes and DNA. Recorded for this sample are some 270,000 distinct CDR3 sequences; 20% to 25% of them occurred a single time. Jointly, the top ten make up about 21% of the sample. The specimen comprised cultured PBMCs, sampled from culture after CMV antigen stimulation. Source of these receptors: a human donor in good health (CMV status not recorded). Some clones in this sample may be carry-over from other donors' samples.

The V call is TRBV15, the J call TRBJ1-4; no definite D call. V lost 1 base, J lost 0 bases, and 9 bases lay in between. The germline gives CDR1 LNHNV, CDR2 YYDKDF (reference sequence). The CDR3 spans 16 residues. The CDR3 sequence is CATSRAGSSTNEKLFF. DNA of the CDR3: TGTGCCACCAGCAGAGCTGGCTCTTCAACTAATGAAAAACTGTTTTTT.

This clonotype was counted many times. V gene TRBV6-1 combines with J gene TRBJ1-5; possible D gene TRBD1, 6 bases. Trimming removed 9 bases from V and 1 base from J, with 25 bases in between. Germline CDR1 MNHNS, CDR2 SASEGT. There are 18 residues in the CDR3. The CDR3 loop reads CASRRSSGGGVSNQPQHF. The CDR3 region has the DNA TGTGCCAGTCGCCGAAGTTCGGGGGGCGGTGTCAGCAATCAGCCCCAGCATTTT.

At least ten counts were recorded for this clonotype. J is TRBJ2-7 and V is TRBV7-2; a possible D gene is TRBD1 (5 bases). The germline V gene has CDR1 SGHTA and CDR2 FQGNSA. V lost 5 bases to trimming and J lost 7 bases, with 15 bases between them. The CDR3 spans 13 residues. The CDR3 DNA is TGTGCCAGCAGCGTACATCAGGGTGGAGAGCAGTACGTC. It yields the protein CASSVHQGGEQYV.

This clonotype was counted between two and nine times. As DNA, the CDR3 is TGCGCCAGCAGCCAAGGGTATTCGACAGTTACTTATGGCTACACCTTC. This encodes CASSQGYSTVTYGYTF. The V and J genes are TRBV4-3 and TRBJ1-2; tentative D call: TRBD1 (5 bases). Germline V gene data show CDR1 as LGHNA and CDR2 as YSLEER. The CDR3 loop spans 16 amino acids. Deletions cut 1 base from V and 5 bases from J, with 17 bases between.

In DNA form, the CDR3 reads TGTGCCAGCAGTTACTCCAGGACTAGCGGGAGTTGGGGGTACGAGCAGTACGTC. Amino acid sequence: CASSYSRTSGSWGYEQYV. The V gene is TRBV6-2 or TRBV6-3, the J gene TRBJ2-7; TRBD2 matches 13 bases. The germline gives CDR1 MNHEY, CDR2 SVGEGT. V was clipped by 0 bases and J by 4 bases; unmatched bases: 9. The CDR3 length is 18 residues.

This chain joins TRBV3-1 and TRBJ2-7; the D gene is possibly TRBD1 (6 bases). Germline CDR1 and CDR2: LGHDT and YNNKEL (reference sequence). The V end was cut by 1 base, the J end by 2 bases, with 12 bases between. The CDR3 totals 15 residues. CDR3 loop: CASSQGQVRAYEQYV. In DNA form, the CDR3 reads TGTGCCAGCAGCCAAGGACAGGTTCGCGCCTACGAGCAGTACGTC.

In this sample, this clonotype turned up a few times. V is TRBV11-2 and J is TRBJ2-5; 7 bases map to TRBD2. The CDR3 extends over 15 amino acids. Germline lookup yields CDR1 SGHAT and CDR2 FQNNGV. Trimming at V came to 4 bases and at J to 4 bases, leaving 9 bases not matched to a gene. CDR3 in DNA: TGTGCCAGCAGCTCCATTCCCAGCGGGATAGAGACCCAGTACTTC. Protein sequence: CASSSIPSGIETQYF. Variable domain in full (rest from reference TRBV11-2 and TRBJ2-5): EAGVAQSPRYKIIEKRQSVAFWCNPISGHATLYWYQQILGQGPKLLIQFQNNGVVDDSQLPKDRFSAERLKGVDSTLKIQPAKLEDSAVYLCASSSIPSGIETQYFGPGTRLLVL.

This clonotype was seen repeatedly, ten times or more. The chain combines TRBV7-2 with TRBJ1-2, with D unresolved. V was trimmed by 1 base and J by 6 bases, leaving 9 bases between them. The germline CDR1 and CDR2 sequences are SGHTA and FQGNSA. CDR3 size: 13 residues. The CDR3 is CASSLVPTDGYTF. Here the CDR3 DNA reads TGTGCCAGCAGCTTAGTTCCAACAGATGGCTACACCTTC.

The rearrangement uses TRBV6-2 or TRBV6-3 and TRBJ2-1, with a possible D match to TRBD1 (6 bases). Trimming cost V 3 bases and J 6 bases, with 12 bases left between them. The CDR3 runs 14 residues. The germline V gene has CDR1 MNHEY and CDR2 SVGEGT. CDR3 bases: TGTGCCAGCAGTTATTTGGCAGGGGTCAATGAGCAGTTCTTC. Its protein product is CASSYLAGVNEQFF.

This clonotype was seen ten or more times. The gene calls are TRBV7-2 and TRBJ1-1, with a possible D match to TRBD1 (5 bases). Germline V gene data show CDR1 as SGHTA and CDR2 as FQGNSA. The V gene lost 5 bases and the J gene lost 4 bases, with 11 bases spanning the gap. There are 13 residues in the CDR3. DNA of the CDR3: TGTGCCAGCAGCACCCAGGGTAGCACTGAAGCTTTCTTT. Translation: CASSTQGSTEAFF.

The CDR3 DNA reads TGCAGCGTCGGGGGATTTAACACCGGGGAGCTGTTTTTT. Translated, it gives CSVGGFNTGELFF. V is TRBV29-1 and J is TRBJ2-2; a possible D gene is TRBD2 (6 bases). The CDR3 extends over 13 amino acids. In germline, CDR1 is SQVTM, CDR2 ANQGSEA. With 6 bases removed from V and 2 bases from J, the gap between germline ends came to 10 bases.

The rearrangement joins TRBV27 to TRBJ2-7, with 10 bases aligning to TRBD2. Germline V CDR1 and CDR2: MNHEY, SMNVEV (reference sequence). This CDR3 is 16 amino acids long. The V gene end was trimmed by 5 bases and the J gene end by 4 bases; junction bases not matched to a gene: 11. The CDR3 loop reads CASSPPSSGGRYEQYF. Here the CDR3 DNA reads TGTGCCAGCAGTCCCCCCAGTAGCGGGGGGCGGTACGAGCAGTACTTC.

Concerning this clonotype itself: This sequence may be a read error, since a much larger clone differs from it by one base. The genes are TRBV7-2 and TRBJ2-3; D remains unclear. CDR1 SGHTA and CDR2 FQGNSA come from the germline V gene. The CDR3 is 16 residues long. With 2 bases removed from V and 4 bases from J, the gap between germline ends came to 16 bases. The CDR3 DNA reads as TGTGCCAGCAGCTTATTCGACCACTCTTCCTCAGATACGCAGTATTTT. It is translated as CASSLFDHSSSDTQYF.

At least ten counts were recorded for this clonotype. The chain uses TRBV5-1 and TRBJ1-6, with 7 bases fitting TRBD1. CDR3 length: 15 amino acids. V shed 4 bases, J shed 4 bases, and the junction held 5 bases outside the gene matches. Germline CDR1 SGHRS, CDR2 YFSETQ. The CDR3 spells CASSPDRAYNSPLHF. The CDR3 nucleotides read TGCGCCAGCAGCCCCGACAGGGCTTATAATTCACCCCTCCACTTT. Full variable domain (remainder filled in from reference TRBV5-1 and TRBJ1-6): KAGVTQTPRYLIKTRGQQVTLSCSPISGHRSVSWYQQTPGQGLQFLFEYFSETQRNKGNFPGRFSGRQFSNSRSEMNVSTLELGDSALYLCASSPDRAYNSPLHFGNGTRLTVT.

This clonotype was observed a handful of times. This chain's CDR3 is CASSLNSGRARDEQFF. CDR3 nucleotides: TGTGCCAGCAGCTTAAATAGCGGGAGGGCCCGGGATGAGCAGTTCTTC. The chain joins TRBV5-6 to TRBJ2-1; 11 bases are shared with TRBD2. The CDR3 is 16 residues long. V dropped 2 bases and J dropped 8; count of bases not matched to a gene: 9. The germline V gene encodes CDR1 SGHDT and CDR2 YYEEEE.

The table lists this clonotype with a few counts. V gene TRBV7-2 combines with J gene TRBJ2-1; D may be TRBD1 (5 bases). From germline, CDR1 is SGHTA and CDR2 FQGNSA. The CDR3 spans 15 residues. Trimming left V 5 bases short and J 6 bases short, with 17 bases between. CDR3 sequence: CASSHLDTNSNEQFF. DNA for the CDR3: TGTGCCAGCAGCCACCTGGACACGAACTCCAATGAGCAGTTCTTC. Full variable domain (rest looked up from reference TRBV7-2 and TRBJ2-1): GAGVSQSPSNKVTEKGKDVELRCDPISGHTALYWYRQSLGQGLEFLIYFQGNSAPDKSGLPSDRFSAERTGGSVSTLTIQRTQQEDSAVYLCASSHLDTNSNEQFFGPGTRLTVL.